The rows below give T cell receptor beta chains drawn from one sample of a study of blood T cell repertoires in COVID-19. The protocol was immunoSEQ multiplex PCR, while the TCRdb copy is restricted to in-frame clones and leaves out a portion. The data contain about 180,000 clones, roughly 81% of them singletons. The sample was peripheral blood. The receptors shown here come from a woman aged 80 or over with COVID-19, enrolled during active disease. Both conserved end residues are part of each CDR3. D genes are given only for firm matches. A clone size is listed for some rows: how often the clone was seen (once, few, many), or a class if it is expanded.

V gene: TRBV2
J gene: TRBJ1-1
D gene: -
clone size: -
CDR3 protein: CASSDFGTGTFF
CDR3 DNA: -

V gene: TRBV7-8
J gene: TRBJ2-1
D gene: TRBD2
clone size: -
CDR3 protein: CASTQGTSVFNEQFF
CDR3 DNA: TGTGCCAGCACCCAGGGGACTAGCGTCTTCAATGAGCAGTTCTTC

V gene: TRBV2
J gene: TRBJ1-2
D gene: -
clone size: few
CDR3 protein: CASSEARTVFYGYTF
CDR3 DNA: TGTGCCAGCAGTGAAGCTAGGACAGTATTTTATGGCTACACCTTC

V gene: TRBV7-9
J gene: TRBJ2-7
D gene: -
clone size: -
CDR3 protein: CASSDSGAPYEQYF
CDR3 DNA: TGTGCCAGCAGCGATAGCGGAGCCCCATACGAGCAGTACTTC

V gene: TRBV5-4
J gene: TRBJ2-3
D gene: TRBD2
clone size: -
CDR3 protein: CASSLAAVAGASTDTQYF
CDR3 DNA: TGTGCCAGCAGCTTGGCAGCGGTAGCGGGTGCAAGCACAGATACGCAGTATTTT

V gene: TRBV7-9
J gene: TRBJ1-2
D gene: TRBD1
clone size: few
CDR3 protein: CASRGQLNYGYTF
CDR3 DNA: TGTGCCAGCAGGGGACAGTTGAACTATGGCTACACCTTC

V gene: TRBV28
J gene: TRBJ2-3
D gene: -
clone size: -
CDR3 protein: CASSRTFSTDTQYF
CDR3 DNA: TGTGCCAGCAGCCGAACATTTAGCACAGATACGCAGTATTTT

V gene: TRBV5-1
J gene: TRBJ2-1
D gene: TRBD2
clone size: -
CDR3 protein: CASSSTSGIGPGYNEQFF
CDR3 DNA: TGCGCCAGCAGCTCGACTAGCGGGATCGGCCCCGGGTACAATGAGCAGTTCTTC

V gene: TRBV6-6
J gene: TRBJ2-7
D gene: -
clone size: few
CDR3 protein: CASSIDSRFYEQYF
CDR3 DNA: TGTGCCAGCAGTATCGACAGCCGATTCTACGAGCAGTACTTC

V gene: TRBV3-1/TRBV3-2
J gene: TRBJ2-7
D gene: TRBD2
clone size: -
CDR3 protein: CASSQERAGGLTNEQYF
CDR3 DNA: TGTGCCAGCAGCCAAGAACGAGCGGGAGGCCTTACGAACGAGCAGTACTTC

V gene: TRBV5-5
J gene: TRBJ2-7
D gene: TRBD1
clone size: many
CDR3 protein: CASSLGQGVTYEQYF
CDR3 DNA: TGTGCCAGCAGCTTAGGACAGGGGGTAACCTACGAGCAGTACTTC

V gene: TRBV7-9
J gene: TRBJ2-7
D gene: -
clone size: -
CDR3 protein: CASSLGGWEQYF
CDR3 DNA: TGTGCCAGCAGCTTAGGAGGGTGGGAGCAGTACTTC

V gene: TRBV5-5
J gene: TRBJ2-1
D gene: TRBD1
clone size: once
CDR3 protein: CASSFAGQGYNEQFF
CDR3 DNA: TGTGCCAGCAGCTTCGCGGGACAGGGCTACAATGAGCAGTTCTTC

V gene: TRBV7-2
J gene: TRBJ1-5
D gene: TRBD1
clone size: -
CDR3 protein: CASSPDREQPQHF
CDR3 DNA: TGTGCCAGCAGCCCCGACAGGGAGCAGCCCCAGCATTTT

V gene: TRBV19
J gene: TRBJ2-7
D gene: TRBD2
clone size: -
CDR3 protein: CASSMGGGSYEQYF
CDR3 DNA: TGTGCCAGTAGTATGGGCGGGGGGTCCTACGAGCAGTACTTC

V gene: TRBV7-8
J gene: TRBJ2-7
D gene: -
clone size: -
CDR3 protein: CASSLREDLPHEQYF
CDR3 DNA: TGTGCCAGCAGCTTACGCGAAGATCTTCCCCACGAGCAGTACTTC

V gene: TRBV19
J gene: TRBJ1-2
D gene: -
clone size: -
CDR3 protein: CASSIGHSSSGYTF
CDR3 DNA: TGTGCCAGTAGTATAGGTCACAGCTCTTCTGGCTACACCTTC

V gene: TRBV5-4
J gene: TRBJ1-1
D gene: -
clone size: few
CDR3 protein: CASSLDRNTEAFF
CDR3 DNA: TGTGCCAGCTCCCTCGATAGGAACACTGAAGCTTTCTTT

V gene: TRBV3-1/TRBV3-2
J gene: TRBJ2-7
D gene: -
clone size: -
CDR3 protein: CASMGASYEQYF
CDR3 DNA: TGTGCCAGCATGGGGGCCTCCTACGAGCAGTACTTC

V gene: TRBV7-9
J gene: TRBJ2-7
D gene: -
clone size: -
CDR3 protein: CASSSWTTSYEQYF
CDR3 DNA: TGTGCCAGCAGCTCTTGGACAACCTCCTACGAGCAGTACTTC

V gene: TRBV29-1
J gene: TRBJ2-1
D gene: TRBD2
clone size: -
CDR3 protein: CSVDPTGTSGRAPYNEQFF
CDR3 DNA: TGCAGCGTTGACCCCACCGGGACTAGCGGGAGGGCCCCCTACAATGAGCAGTTCTTC

V gene: TRBV3-1/TRBV3-2
J gene: TRBJ1-1
D gene: TRBD1
clone size: -
CDR3 protein: CASSQGQGWNTEAFF
CDR3 DNA: TGTGCCAGCAGCCAAGGACAGGGCTGGAACACTGAAGCTTTCTTT

V gene: TRBV5-1
J gene: TRBJ1-2
D gene: TRBD1
clone size: once
CDR3 protein: CASSLDPGQGVVGYTF
CDR3 DNA: TGCGCCAGCAGCTTGGATCCTGGACAGGGAGTAGTTGGCTACACCTTC

V gene: TRBV2
J gene: TRBJ2-7
D gene: TRBD1
clone size: once
CDR3 protein: CAATTSTGEYEQYF
CDR3 DNA: TGTGCCGCCACCACTTCAACAGGGGAATACGAGCAGTACTTC

V gene: TRBV6-5
J gene: TRBJ2-1
D gene: -
clone size: -
CDR3 protein: CASRSGYNEQFF
CDR3 DNA: TGTGCCAGCAGATCAGGGTACAATGAGCAGTTCTTC

V gene: TRBV6-2/TRBV6-3
J gene: TRBJ2-7
D gene: TRBD2
clone size: few
CDR3 protein: CASSSPGGPNEQYF
CDR3 DNA: TGTGCCAGCAGTAGCCCGGGGGGGCCCAACGAGCAGTACTTC

V gene: TRBV9
J gene: TRBJ2-2
D gene: -
clone size: -
CDR3 protein: CASSPRGGITGELFF
CDR3 DNA: TGTGCCAGCAGCCCTAGGGGGGGGATCACCGGGGAGCTGTTTTTT

V gene: TRBV11-2
J gene: TRBJ2-1
D gene: -
clone size: -
CDR3 protein: CASSLDLQSSYNEQFF
CDR3 DNA: TGTGCCAGCAGCTTAGATCTACAGAGCTCCTACAATGAGCAGTTCTTC

V gene: TRBV13
J gene: TRBJ1-3
D gene: -
clone size: -
CDR3 protein: CASSLGGSSGNTIYF
CDR3 DNA: TGTGCCAGCAGCTTAGGGGGGAGCTCTGGAAACACCATATATTTT

V gene: TRBV3-1/TRBV3-2
J gene: TRBJ1-2
D gene: -
clone size: -
CDR3 protein: CASSHDKPCYGYTF
CDR3 DNA: TGTGCCAGCAGCCACGACAAGCCCTGCTATGGCTACACCTTC

V gene: TRBV19
J gene: TRBJ1-1
D gene: TRBD1
clone size: many
CDR3 protein: CASSRGTGWGPKTEAFF
CDR3 DNA: TGTGCCAGTAGTAGGGGGACAGGCTGGGGTCCGAAAACTGAAGCTTTCTTT

V gene: TRBV11-3
J gene: TRBJ1-1
D gene: -
clone size: -
CDR3 protein: CASSLQQAMNTEAFF
CDR3 DNA: TGTGCCAGCAGCTTACAACAGGCGATGAACACTGAAGCTTTCTTT

V gene: TRBV7-2
J gene: TRBJ1-2
D gene: -
clone size: once
CDR3 protein: CASPRGGANYGYTF
CDR3 DNA: TGTGCCAGCCCGAGGGGCGGGGCTAACTATGGCTACACCTTC

V gene: TRBV27
J gene: TRBJ1-2
D gene: TRBD1
clone size: -
CDR3 protein: CASSRDRANYGYTF
CDR3 DNA: TGTGCCAGCAGTAGGGACAGGGCCAACTATGGCTACACCTTC

V gene: TRBV5-1
J gene: TRBJ2-2
D gene: TRBD2
clone size: -
CDR3 protein: CASSPTPAGGANTGELFF
CDR3 DNA: TGCGCCAGCAGCCCGACCCCAGCGGGAGGGGCGAACACCGGGGAGCTGTTTTTT

V gene: TRBV5-1
J gene: TRBJ2-5
D gene: -
clone size: -
CDR3 protein: CASSLQRQREETQYF
CDR3 DNA: TGCGCCAGCAGCTTGCAGCGGCAAAGGGAAGAGACCCAGTACTTC

V gene: TRBV5-4
J gene: TRBJ1-2
D gene: -
clone size: -
CDR3 protein: CASSPSQREDGYTF
CDR3 DNA: TGTGCCAGCAGCCCCAGCCAACGGGAAGATGGCTACACCTTC